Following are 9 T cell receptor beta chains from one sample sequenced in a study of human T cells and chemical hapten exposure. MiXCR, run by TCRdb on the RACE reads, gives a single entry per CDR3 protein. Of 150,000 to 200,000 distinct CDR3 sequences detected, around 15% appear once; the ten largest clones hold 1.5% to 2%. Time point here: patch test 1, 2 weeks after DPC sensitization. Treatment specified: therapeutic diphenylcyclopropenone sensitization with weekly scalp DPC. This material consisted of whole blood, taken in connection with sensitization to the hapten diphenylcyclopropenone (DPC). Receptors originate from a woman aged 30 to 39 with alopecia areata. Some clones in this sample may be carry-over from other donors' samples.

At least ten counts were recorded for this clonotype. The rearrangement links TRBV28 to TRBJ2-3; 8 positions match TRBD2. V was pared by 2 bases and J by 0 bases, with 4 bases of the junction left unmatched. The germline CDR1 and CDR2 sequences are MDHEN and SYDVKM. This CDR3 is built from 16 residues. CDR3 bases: TGTGCCAGCAGTTTAAGCGGGGGTTCTAGCACAGATACGCAGTATTTT. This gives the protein CASSLSGGSSTDTQYF.

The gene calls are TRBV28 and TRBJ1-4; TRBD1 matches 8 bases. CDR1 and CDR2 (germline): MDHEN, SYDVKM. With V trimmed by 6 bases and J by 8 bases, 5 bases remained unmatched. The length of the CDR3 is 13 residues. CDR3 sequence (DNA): TGTGCCAGCAGCCAGGGGGCACGGGAAAAACTGTTTTTT. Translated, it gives CASSQGAREKLFF.

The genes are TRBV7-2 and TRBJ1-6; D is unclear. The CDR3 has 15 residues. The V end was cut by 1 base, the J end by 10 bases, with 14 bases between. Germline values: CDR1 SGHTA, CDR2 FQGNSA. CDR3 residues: CASSLDGRRNSPLHF. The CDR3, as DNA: TGTGCCAGCAGCTTAGATGGGAGACGGAACTCACCCCTCCACTTT.

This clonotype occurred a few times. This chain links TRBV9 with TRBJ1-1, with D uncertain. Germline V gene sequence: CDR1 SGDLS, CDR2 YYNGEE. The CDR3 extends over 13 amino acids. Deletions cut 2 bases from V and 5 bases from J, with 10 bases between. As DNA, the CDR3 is TGTGCCAGCAGCGTTAGAGCGGGAACTGAAGCTTTCTTT. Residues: CASSVRAGTEAFF.

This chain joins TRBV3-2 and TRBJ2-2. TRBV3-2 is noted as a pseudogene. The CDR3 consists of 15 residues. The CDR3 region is CASSQTIGNTGELFF. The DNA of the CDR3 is TGTGCCAGCAGCCAAACGATAGGGAACACCGGGGAGCTGTTTTTT.

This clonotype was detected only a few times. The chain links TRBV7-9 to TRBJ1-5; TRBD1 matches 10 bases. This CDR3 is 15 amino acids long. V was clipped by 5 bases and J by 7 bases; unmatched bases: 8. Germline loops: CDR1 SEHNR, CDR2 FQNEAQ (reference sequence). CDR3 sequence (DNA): TGTGCCAGCAGCGCCGGGACAGGGGAAGAGCAGCCCCAGCATTTT. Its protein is CASSAGTGEEQPQHF.

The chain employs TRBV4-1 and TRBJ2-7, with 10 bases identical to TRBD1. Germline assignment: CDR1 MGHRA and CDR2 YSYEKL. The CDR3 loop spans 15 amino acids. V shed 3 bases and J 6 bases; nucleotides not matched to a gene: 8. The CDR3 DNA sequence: TGCGCCAGCAGCCAGATCGGGACAGGGGTTGGCGAGCAGTACTTC. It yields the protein CASSQIGTGVGEQYF.

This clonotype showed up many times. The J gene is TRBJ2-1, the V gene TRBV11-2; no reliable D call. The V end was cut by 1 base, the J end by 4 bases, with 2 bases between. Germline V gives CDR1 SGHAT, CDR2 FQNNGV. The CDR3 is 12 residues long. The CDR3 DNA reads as TGTGCCAGCAGCTTAGTATACAATGAGCAGTTCTTC. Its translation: CASSLVYNEQFF.

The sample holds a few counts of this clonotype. This CDR3 reads CASSLGGTNNQPQHF. CDR3 in DNA: TGTGCCAGCAGCTTAGGGGGGACGAACAATCAGCCCCAGCATTTT. The rearrangement joins TRBV7-2 to TRBJ1-5, with TRBD1 as a possible D gene (5 bases). The V gene's germline CDR1 is SGHTA and CDR2 FQGNSA. The CDR3 runs 15 residues. V was trimmed by 1 base and J by 3 bases, leaving 10 bases between them.